The clone carrying this T cell receptor beta chain turned up a few times. What it recognizes is unknown. The CDR3 consists of 18 residues. J lost 5 bases, V lost 8 bases, and 22 bases had no gene match. Germline CDR1 reads MNHNS; CDR2 reads SASEGT. The sample comes from a study of CD8 T cells in ankylosing spondylitis. Overall study findings and caveats: One TCR beta motif, made up of fewer than 10 highly homologous variants, appeared characteristic of ankylosing spondylitis blood.

Using quantitative 5'-RACE with molecular barcodes, the authors made TCR beta libraries. TCRdb re-called the 5' RACE reads through MiXCR, storing one row per CDR3 protein. This table holds just over 300,000 distinct CDR3 sequences, about a fifth found once. Sequencing was performed on blood, either unsorted or a sorted T cell fraction (not recorded which). The origin of this receptor is a female donor with ankylosing spondylitis or in good health (not recorded which). The rearrangement joins TRBV6-1 to TRBJ2-7; 9 bases fit TRBD1. This CDR3 reads CASGIMYLARDRDNEQYF. CDR3 sequence (DNA): TGTGCCAGCGGGATTATGTATCTCGCCCGGGACAGGGACAACGAGCAGTACTTC.